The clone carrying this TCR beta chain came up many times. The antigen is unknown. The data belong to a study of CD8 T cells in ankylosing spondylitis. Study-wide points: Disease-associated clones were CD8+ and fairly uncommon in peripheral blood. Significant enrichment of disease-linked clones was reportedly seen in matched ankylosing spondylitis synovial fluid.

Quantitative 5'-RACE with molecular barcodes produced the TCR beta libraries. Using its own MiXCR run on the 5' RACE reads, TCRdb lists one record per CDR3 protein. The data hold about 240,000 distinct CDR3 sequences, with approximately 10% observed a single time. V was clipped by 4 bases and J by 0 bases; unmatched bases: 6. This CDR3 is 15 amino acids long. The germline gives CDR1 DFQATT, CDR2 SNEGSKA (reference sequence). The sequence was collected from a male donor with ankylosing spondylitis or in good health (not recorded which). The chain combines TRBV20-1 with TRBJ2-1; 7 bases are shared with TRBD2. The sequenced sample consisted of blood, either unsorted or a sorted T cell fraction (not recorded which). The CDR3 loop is CSANPGTNSYNEQFF. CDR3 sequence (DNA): TGCAGTGCTAACCCCGGGACTAACTCCTACAATGAGCAGTTCTTC.